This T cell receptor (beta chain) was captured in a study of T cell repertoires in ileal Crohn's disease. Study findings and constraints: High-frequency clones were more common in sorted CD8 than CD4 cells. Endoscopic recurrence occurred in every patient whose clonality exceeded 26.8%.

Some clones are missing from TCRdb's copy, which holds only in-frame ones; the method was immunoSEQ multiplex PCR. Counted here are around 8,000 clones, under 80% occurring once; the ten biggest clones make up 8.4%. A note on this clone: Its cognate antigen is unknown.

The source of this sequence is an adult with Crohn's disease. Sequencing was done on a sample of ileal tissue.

The CDR3 region is CASSNSRGSSYEQYF. CDR3 coding DNA: TGTGCCAGCAGCAACTCACGAGGGAGCTCCTACGAGCAGTACTTC. The chain links TRBV11-1 to TRBJ2-7; D may be TRBD2 (5 bases). The V end lost 5 bases, the J end lost 0 bases, and 14 bases lay between the germline ends. CDR1 SGHAT and CDR2 FQDESV come from the germline V gene (reference sequence). The CDR3 loop spans 15 amino acids.